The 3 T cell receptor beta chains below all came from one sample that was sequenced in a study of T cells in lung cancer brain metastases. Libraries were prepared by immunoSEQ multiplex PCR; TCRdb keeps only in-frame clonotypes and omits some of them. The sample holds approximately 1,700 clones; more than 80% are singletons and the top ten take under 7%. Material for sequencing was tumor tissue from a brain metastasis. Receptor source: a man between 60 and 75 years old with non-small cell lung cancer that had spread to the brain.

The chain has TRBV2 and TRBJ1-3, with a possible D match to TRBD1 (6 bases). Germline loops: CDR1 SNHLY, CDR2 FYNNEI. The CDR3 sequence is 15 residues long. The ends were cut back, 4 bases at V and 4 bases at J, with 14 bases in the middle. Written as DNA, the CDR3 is TGTGCCAGCAGTGGAGGCCAGGGGTTCGGAAACACCATATATTTT. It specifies CASSGGQGFGNTIYF. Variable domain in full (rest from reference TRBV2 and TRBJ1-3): EPEVTQTPSHQVTQMGQEVILRCVPISNHLYFYWYRQILGQKVEFLVSFYNNEISEKSEIFDDQFSVERPDGSNFTLKIRSTKLEDSAMYFCASSGGQGFGNTIYFGEGSWLTVV.

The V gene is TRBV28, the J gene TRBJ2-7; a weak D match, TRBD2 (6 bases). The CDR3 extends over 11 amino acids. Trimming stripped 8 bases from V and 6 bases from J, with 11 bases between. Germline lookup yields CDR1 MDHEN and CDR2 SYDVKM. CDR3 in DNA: TGTGCCAGCGATGTGGGGGGCGAGCAGTACTTC. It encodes CASDVGGEQYF. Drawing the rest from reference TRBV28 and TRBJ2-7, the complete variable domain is DVKVTQSSRYLVKRTGEKVFLECVQDMDHENMFWYRQDPGLGLRLIYFSYDVKMKEKGDIPEGYSVSREKKERFSLILESASTNQTSMYLCASDVGGEQYFGPGTRLTVT.

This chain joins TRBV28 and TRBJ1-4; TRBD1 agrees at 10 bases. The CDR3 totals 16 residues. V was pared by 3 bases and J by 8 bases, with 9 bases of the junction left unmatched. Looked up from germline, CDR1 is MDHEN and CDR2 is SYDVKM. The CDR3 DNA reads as TGTGCCAGCAGTTTCTCTCTCGACAGGGGGCTAGAAAAACTGTTTTTT. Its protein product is CASSFSLDRGLEKLFF.